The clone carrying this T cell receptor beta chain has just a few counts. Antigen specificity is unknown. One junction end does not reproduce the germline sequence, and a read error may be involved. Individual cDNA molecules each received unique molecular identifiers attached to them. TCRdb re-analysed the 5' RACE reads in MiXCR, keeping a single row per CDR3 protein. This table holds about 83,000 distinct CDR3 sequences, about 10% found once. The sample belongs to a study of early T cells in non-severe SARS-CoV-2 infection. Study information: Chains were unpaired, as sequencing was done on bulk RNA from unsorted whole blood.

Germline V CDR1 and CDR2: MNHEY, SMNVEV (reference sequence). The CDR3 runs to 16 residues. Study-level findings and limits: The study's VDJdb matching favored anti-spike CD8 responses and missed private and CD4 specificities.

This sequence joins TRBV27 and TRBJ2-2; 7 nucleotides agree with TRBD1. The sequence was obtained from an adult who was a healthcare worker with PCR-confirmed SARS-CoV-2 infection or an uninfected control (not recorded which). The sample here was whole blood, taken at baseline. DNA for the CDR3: TGTGCCAGCAGTCTATCGACAGGGATCCCCCCCGGGGAGCTGTTTTTT. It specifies CASSLSTGIPPGELFF.